Below, one T cell receptor beta chain is given with its context. Its specificity is not known. The sample originates from a study of cytomegalovirus exposure and HLA in healthy donors. Turning to the study itself: There were over 350 genotyped donors. Of these, roughly 86% fell in the genetic ancestry cluster associated with self-reported Caucasian donors.

The germline gives CDR1 MNHNS, CDR2 SASEGT. The J segment lost 10 bases and the V segment lost 1 base, leaving 9 bases of the junction unmatched. CDR3 length: 15 amino acids. Findings of the study overall: What a later analysis reportedly showed was that an Asian-associated ancestry cluster had fewer N-insertions than the 666-donor mean. Sequencing likely generated an artifact that appeared as a cluster of highly shared sequence variants. Accurate HLA-A and HLA-B prediction from TCR beta sequences was reported for most subjects.

Amplification used 60 Vbeta primers and 13 Jbeta primers. TCRdb keeps only in-frame clones here, not all; method: immunoSEQ multiplex PCR. The sample has around 85,000 clones, about 82% seen once. Sequenced: PBMCs. This TCR derives from a man aged 25-40 years in good health and CMV-seronegative. This chain uses TRBV6-1 with TRBJ1-1; the match to TRBD1 covers 10 bases. This CDR3 reads CASSEVPPGQGRAFF. CDR3 in DNA: TGTGCCAGCAGTGAAGTCCCTCCGGGACAGGGGAGAGCTTTCTTT.